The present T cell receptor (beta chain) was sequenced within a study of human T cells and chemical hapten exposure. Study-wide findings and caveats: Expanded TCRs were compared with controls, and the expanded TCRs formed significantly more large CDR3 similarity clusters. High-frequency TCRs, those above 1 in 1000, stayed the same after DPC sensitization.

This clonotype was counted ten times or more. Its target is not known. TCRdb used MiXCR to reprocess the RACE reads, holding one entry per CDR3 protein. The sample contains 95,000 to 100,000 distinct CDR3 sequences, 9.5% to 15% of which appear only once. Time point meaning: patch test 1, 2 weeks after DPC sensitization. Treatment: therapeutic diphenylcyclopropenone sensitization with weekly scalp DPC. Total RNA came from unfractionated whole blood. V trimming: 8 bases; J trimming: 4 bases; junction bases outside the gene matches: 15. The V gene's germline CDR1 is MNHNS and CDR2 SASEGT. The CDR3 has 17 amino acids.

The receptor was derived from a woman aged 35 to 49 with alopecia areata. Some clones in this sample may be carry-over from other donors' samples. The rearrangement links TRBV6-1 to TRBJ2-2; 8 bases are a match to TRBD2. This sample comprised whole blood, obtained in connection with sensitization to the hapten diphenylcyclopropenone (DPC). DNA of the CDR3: TGTGCCAGCGATCCGGGACTAGTAAGTCTCCTCACCGGGGAGCTGTTTTTT. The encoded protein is CASDPGLVSLLTGELFF.